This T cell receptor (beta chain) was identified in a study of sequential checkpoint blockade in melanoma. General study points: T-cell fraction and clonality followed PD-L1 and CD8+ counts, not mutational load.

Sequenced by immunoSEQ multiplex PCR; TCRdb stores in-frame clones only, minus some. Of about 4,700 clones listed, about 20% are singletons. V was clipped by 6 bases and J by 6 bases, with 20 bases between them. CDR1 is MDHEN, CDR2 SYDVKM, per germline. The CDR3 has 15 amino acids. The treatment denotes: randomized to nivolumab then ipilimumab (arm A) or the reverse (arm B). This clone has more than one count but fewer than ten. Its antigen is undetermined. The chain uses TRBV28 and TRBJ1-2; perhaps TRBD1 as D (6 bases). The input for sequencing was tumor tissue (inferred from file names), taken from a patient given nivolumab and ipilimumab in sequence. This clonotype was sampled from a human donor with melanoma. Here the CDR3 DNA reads TGTGCCAGCAGGCTACCGGGCAGGGGTGGAGATGGCTACACCTTC. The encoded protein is CASRLPGRGGDGYTF.